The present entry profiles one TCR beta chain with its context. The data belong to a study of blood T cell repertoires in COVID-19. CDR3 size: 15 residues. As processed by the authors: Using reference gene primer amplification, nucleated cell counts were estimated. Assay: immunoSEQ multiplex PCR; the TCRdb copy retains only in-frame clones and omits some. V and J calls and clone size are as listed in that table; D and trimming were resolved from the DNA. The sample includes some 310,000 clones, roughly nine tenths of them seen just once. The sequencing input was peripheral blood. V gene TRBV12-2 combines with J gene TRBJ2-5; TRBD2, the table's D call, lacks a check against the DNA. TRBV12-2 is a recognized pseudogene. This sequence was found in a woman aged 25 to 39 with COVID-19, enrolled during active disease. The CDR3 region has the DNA TGTGCAAGTCGCCGGAGGCCTCCGGGGAAAGAGACCCAGTACTTC. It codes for CASRRRPPGKETQYF.